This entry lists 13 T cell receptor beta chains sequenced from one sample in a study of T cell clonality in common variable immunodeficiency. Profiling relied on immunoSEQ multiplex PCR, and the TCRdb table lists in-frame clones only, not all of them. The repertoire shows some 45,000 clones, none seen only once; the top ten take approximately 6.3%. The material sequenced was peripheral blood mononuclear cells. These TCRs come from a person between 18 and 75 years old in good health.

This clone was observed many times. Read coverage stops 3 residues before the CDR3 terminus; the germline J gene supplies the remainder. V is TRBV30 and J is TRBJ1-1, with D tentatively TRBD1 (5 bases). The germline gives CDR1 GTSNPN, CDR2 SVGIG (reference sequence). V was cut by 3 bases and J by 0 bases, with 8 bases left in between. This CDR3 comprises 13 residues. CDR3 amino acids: CAWSRQLNTEAFF. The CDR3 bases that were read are TGTGCCTGGAGCAGACAGCTGAACACTGAA.

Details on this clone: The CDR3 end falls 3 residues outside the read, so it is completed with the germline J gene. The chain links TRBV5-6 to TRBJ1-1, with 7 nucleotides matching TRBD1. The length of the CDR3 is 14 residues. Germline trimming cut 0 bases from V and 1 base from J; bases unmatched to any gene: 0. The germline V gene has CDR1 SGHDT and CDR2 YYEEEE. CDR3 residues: CASSLDRGNTEAFF. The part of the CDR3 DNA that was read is TGTGCCAGCAGCTTGGACAGGGGGAACACTGAA.

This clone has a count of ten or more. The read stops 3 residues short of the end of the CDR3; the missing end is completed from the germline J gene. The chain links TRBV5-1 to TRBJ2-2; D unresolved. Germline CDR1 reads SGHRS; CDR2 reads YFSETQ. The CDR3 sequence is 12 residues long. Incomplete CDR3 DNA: TGCGCCAGCAGCTTGGAGCATTCACCG. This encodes CASSLEHSP. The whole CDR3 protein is CASSLEHSPLFF.

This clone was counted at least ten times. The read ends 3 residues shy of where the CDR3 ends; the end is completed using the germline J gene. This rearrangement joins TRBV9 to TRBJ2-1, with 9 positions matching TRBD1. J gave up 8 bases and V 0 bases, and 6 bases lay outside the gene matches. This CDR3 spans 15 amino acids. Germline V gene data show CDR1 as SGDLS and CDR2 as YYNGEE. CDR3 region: CASSVAGQGSDEQFF. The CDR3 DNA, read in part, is TGTGCCAGCAGCGTAGCCGGACAGGGGTCCGATGAG. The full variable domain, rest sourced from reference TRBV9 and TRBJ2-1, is DSGVTQTPKHLITATGQRVTLRCSPRSGDLSVYWYQQSLDQGLQFLIQYYNGEERAKGNILERFSAQQFPDLHSELNLSSLELGDSALYFCASSVAGQGSDEQFFGPGTRLTVL.

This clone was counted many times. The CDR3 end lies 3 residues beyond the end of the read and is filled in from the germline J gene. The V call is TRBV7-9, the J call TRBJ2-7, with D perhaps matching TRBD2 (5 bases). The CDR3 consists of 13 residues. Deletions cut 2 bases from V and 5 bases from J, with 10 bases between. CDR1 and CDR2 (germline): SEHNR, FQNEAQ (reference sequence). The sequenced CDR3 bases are TGTGCCAGCAGCTTACGTCGGGGAAACGAG. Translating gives CASSLRRGNE. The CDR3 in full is CASSLRRGNEQYF.

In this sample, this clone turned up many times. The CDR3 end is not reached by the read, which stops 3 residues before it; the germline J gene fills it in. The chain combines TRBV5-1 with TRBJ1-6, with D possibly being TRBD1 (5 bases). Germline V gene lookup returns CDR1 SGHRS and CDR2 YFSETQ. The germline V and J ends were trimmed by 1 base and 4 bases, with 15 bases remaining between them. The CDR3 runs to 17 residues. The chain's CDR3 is CASSLSQGLGYNSPLHF. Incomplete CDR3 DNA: TGCGCCAGCAGCTTGAGCCAGGGTCTGGGATATAATTCACCC.

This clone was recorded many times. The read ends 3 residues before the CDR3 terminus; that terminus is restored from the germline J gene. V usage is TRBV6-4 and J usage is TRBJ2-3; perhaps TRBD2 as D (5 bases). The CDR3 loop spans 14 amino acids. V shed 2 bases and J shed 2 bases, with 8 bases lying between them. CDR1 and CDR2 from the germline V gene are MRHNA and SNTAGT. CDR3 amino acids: CASSDSSDTDTQYF. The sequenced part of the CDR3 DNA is TGTGCCAGCAGTGACAGTAGCGACACAGATACG.

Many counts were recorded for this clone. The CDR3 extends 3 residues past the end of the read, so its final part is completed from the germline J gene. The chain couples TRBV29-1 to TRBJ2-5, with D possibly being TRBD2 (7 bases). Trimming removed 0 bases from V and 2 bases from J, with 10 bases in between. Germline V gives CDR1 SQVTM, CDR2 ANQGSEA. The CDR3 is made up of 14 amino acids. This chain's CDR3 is CSVEERGGQETQYF. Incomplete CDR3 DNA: TGCAGCGTTGAAGAGAGGGGGGGGCAAGAGACC.

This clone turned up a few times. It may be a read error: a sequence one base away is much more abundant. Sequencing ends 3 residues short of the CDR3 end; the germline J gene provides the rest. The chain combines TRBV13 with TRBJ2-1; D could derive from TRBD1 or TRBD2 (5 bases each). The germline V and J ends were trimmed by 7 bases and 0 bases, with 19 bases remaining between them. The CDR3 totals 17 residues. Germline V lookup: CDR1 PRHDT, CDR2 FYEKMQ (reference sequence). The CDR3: CASTLPRAEGSYNEQFF. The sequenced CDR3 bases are TGTGCCAGCACCTTGCCCAGGGCCGAGGGCTCCTACAATGAG.

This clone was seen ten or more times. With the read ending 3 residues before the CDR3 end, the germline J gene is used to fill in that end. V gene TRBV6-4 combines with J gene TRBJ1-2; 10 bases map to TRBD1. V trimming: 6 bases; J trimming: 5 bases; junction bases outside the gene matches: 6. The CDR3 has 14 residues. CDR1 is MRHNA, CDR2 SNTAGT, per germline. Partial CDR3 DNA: TGTGCCAGCAGCCCGGGACAGGGGATTTATGGC. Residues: CASSPGQGIYG. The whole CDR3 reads CASSPGQGIYGYTF.

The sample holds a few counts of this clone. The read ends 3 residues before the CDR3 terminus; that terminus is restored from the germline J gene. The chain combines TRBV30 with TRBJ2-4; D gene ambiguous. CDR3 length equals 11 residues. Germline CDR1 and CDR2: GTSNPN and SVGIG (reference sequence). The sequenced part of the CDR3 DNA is TGTGCCTGGAGTGTCCGGGTCCGT. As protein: CAWSVRVR. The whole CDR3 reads CAWSVRVRQYF.

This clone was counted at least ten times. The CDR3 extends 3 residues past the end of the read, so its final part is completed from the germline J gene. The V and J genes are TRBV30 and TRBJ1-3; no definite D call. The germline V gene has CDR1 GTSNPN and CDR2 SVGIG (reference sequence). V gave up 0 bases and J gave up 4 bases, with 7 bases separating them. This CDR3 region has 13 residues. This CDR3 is CAWSVGLGNTIYF. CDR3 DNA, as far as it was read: TGTGCCTGGAGTGTCGGGTTGGGAAACACC.

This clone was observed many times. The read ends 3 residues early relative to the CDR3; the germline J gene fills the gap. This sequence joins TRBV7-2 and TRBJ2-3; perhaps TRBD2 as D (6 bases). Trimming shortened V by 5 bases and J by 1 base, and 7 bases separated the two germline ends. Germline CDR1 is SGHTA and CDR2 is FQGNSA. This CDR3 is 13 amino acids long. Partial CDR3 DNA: TGTGCCAGCAGCCCGGGGGGCACAGATACG. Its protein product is CASSPGGTDT. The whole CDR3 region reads CASSPGGTDTQYF.